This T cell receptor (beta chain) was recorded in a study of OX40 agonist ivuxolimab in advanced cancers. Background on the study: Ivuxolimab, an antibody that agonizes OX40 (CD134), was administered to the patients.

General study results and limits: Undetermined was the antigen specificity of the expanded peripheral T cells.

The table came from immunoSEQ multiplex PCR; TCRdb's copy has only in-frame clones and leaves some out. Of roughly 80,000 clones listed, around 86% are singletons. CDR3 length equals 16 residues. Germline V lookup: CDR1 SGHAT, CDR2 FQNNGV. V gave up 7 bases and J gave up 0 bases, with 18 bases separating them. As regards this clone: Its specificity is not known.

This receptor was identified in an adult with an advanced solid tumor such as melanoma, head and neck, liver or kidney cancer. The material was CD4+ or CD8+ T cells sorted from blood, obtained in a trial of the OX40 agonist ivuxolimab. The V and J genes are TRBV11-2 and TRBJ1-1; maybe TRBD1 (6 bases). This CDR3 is CASTPIRGPLNTEAFF. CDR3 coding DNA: TGTGCCAGCACCCCAATACGGGGGCCATTGAACACTGAAGCTTTCTTT.